This T cell receptor (beta chain) was documented in a study of T cell repertoires in cytomegalovirus infection (dated 2019 in TCRdb). Concerning the study at large: The peptide stimulations were aimed at well-studied HLA-B-restricted epitopes as well as recently identified HLA-C-restricted CMV epitopes, whose presentation resists viral immunomodulation. Because public TCR beta signatures pointed to carriage of CMV infection together with the matching HLA type, the HLA type of each donor mattered for the analysis. Results the study describes overall, beyond this receptor: In the ex vivo response, HLA-C-restricted CMV-specific TCR beta clonotypes were dominant, and in two of eight donors the single most frequent clonotype came from this HLA-C-restricted group. Cumulative frequency of public TCR beta family members discriminated carriers of CMV infection plus the relevant HLA type in this cohort and an independent approximately 340-donor cohort.

The data were produced on an Illumina HiSeq 1500. The public reads were quality trimmed at Q25 with fastp and then assembled into clones with MiXCR by TCRdb, keeping productive beta chains. Identical CDR3 protein sequences are pooled into one entry, listed with their most common genes and DNA. The sample table contains about 770,000 distinct CDR3 sequences; only one count was recorded for 25% to 30% of them. Around 13% of the sample rests with the top ten. The sample's treatment or condition label, decoded: in vitro stimulation with specific CMV peptide epitopes to enrich CMV-specific T cells. About this clonotype: Its binding antigen is unknown. Nothing much larger sits one base from this clone, and base qualities are not available.

Measured from the cysteine to the phenylalanine, the CDR3 is 15 residues long. Of all the DNA, just the CDR3 is kept, 45 bases in frame from base 1. Relative to germline, V is 8 bases shorter and J is 3 bases shorter, with 18 bases between their ends. The germline V gene encodes CDR1 MNHNS and CDR2 SASEGT. The origin of this receptor is a human donor in good health (CMV status not recorded). Some clones in this sample may be carry-over from other donors' samples. Specimen: cultured CD8+ T cells from PBMCs, collected from culture after CMV antigen stimulation. The chain is assembled from TRBV6-1 and TRBJ2-3; no D gene can be assigned with confidence. For the CDR3, the sequence is CASLSGEVRTDTQYF. The DNA is TGTGCCAGCTTGAGTGGCGAGGTCAGGACAGATACGCAGTATTTT.